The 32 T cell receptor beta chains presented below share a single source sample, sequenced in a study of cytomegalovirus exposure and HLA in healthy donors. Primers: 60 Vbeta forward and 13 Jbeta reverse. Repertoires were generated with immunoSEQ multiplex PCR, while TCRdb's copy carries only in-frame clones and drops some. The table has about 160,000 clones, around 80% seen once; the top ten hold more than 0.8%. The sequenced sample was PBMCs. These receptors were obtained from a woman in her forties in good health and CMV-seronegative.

The CDR3 sequence: CASTTQPGGDTQYF. In DNA, the CDR3 is TGCGCCAGCACGACTCAACCCGGTGGTGATACGCAGTATTTT. The gene calls are TRBV5-1 and TRBJ2-3; the D is unclear. This CDR3 spans 14 amino acids. V was shortened by 6 bases and J by 6 bases, with 17 bases between the two germline ends. Germline V CDR1 and CDR2: SGHRS, YFSETQ.

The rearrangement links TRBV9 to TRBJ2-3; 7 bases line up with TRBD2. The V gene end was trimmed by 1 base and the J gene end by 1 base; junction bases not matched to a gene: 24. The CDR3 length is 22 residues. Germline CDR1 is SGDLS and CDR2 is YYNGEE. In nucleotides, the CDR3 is TGTGCCAGCAGCGTATTTCGAAGAGGGATGGAGGGACTACCGGGAGGCACAGATACGCAGTATTTT. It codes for CASSVFRRGMEGLPGGTDTQYF. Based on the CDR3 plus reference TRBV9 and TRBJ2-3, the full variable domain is DSGVTQTPKHLITATGQRVTLRCSPRSGDLSVYWYQQSLDQGLQFLIQYYNGEERAKGNILERFSAQQFPDLHSELNLSSLELGDSALYFCASSVFRRGMEGLPGGTDTQYFGPGTRLTVL.

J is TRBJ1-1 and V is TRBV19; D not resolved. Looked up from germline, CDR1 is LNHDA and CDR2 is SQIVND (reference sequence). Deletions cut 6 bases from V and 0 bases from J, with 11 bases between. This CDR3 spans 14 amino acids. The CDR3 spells CASREGRLNTEAFF. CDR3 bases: TGTGCCAGTAGGGAGGGCCGACTGAACACTGAAGCTTTCTTT.

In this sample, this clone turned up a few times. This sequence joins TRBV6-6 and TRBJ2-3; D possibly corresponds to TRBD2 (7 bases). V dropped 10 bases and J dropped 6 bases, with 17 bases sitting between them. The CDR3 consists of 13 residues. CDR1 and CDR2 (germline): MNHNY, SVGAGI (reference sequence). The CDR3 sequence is CATKGGGGDTQYF. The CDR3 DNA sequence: TGTGCCACCAAGGGAGGGGGTGGGGATACGCAGTATTTT.

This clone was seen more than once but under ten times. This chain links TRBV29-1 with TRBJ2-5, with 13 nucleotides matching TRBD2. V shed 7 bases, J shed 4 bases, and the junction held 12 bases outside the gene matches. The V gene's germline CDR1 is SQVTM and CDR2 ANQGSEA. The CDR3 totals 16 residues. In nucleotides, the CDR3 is TGCAGCGCCGGACTAGCGGGAGTGGGCCTGGCAGAGACCCAGTACTTC. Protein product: CSAGLAGVGLAETQYF.

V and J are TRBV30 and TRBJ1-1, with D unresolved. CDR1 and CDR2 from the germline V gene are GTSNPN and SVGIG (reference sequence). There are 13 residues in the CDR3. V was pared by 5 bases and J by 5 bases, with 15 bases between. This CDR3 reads CAWSGVKRTEAFF. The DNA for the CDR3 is TGTGCCTGGTCCGGGGTAAAAAGGACTGAAGCTTTCTTT.

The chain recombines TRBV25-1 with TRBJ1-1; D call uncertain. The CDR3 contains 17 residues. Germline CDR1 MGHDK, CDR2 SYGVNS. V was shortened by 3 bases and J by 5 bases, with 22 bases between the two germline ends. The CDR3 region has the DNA TGTGCCAGCAGTGACCCCCAACGGGCAGGAGGGAGGACTGAAGCTTTCTTT. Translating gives CASSDPQRAGGRTEAFF.

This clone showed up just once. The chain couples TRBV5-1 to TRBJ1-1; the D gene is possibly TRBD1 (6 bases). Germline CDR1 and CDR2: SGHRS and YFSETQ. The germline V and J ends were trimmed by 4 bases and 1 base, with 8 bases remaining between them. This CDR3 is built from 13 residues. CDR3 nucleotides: TGCGCCAGCAGCGTACAGGGGAACACTGAAGCTTTCTTT. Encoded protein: CASSVQGNTEAFF. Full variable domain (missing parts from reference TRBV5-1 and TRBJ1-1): KAGVTQTPRYLIKTRGQQVTLSCSPISGHRSVSWYQQTPGQGLQFLFEYFSETQRNKGNFPGRFSGRQFSNSRSEMNVSTLELGDSALYLCASSVQGNTEAFFGQGTRLTVV.

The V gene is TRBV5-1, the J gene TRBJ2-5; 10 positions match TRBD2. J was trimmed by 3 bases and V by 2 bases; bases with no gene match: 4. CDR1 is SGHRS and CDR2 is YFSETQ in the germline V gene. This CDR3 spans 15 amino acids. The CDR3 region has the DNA TGCGCCAGCAGCTTTAGCGGGAGGATTGAAGAGACCCAGTACTTC. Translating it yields CASSFSGRIEETQYF.

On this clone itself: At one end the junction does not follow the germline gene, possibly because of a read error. The CDR3, as DNA: TGTGCCATCAGCCGAGACAGGGAGAACACTGAAGCTTCCTTT. Amino acids: CAISRDRENTEASF. The chain links TRBV10-3 to TRBJ1-1; 7 bases align to TRBD1. The CDR3 has 14 amino acids. Per the germline V gene, CDR1 is ENHRY and CDR2 is SYGVKD.

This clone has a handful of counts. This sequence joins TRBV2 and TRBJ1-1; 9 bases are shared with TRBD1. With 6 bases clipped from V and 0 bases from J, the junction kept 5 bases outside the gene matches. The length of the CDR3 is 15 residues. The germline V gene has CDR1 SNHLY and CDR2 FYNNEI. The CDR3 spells CASREQGALNTEAFF. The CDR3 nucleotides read TGTGCCAGCAGGGAACAGGGGGCACTGAACACTGAAGCTTTCTTT.

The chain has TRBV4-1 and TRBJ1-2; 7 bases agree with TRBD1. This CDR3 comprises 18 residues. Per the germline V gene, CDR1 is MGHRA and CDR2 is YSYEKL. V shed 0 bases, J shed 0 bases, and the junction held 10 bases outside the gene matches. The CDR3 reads CASSQDGVGQASNYGYTF. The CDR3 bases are TGCGCCAGCAGCCAAGATGGGGTCGGACAGGCCTCTAACTATGGCTACACCTTC.

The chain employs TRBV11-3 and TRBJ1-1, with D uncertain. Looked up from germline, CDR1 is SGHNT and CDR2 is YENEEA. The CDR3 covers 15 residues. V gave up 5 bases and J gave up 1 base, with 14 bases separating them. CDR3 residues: CASSHPATGNTEAFF. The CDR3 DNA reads TGTGCCAGCAGCCACCCCGCCACGGGGAACACTGAAGCTTTCTTT.

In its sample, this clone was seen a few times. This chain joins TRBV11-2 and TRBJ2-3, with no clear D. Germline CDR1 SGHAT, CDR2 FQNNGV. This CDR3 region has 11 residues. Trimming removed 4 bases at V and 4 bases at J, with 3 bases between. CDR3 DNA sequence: TGTGCCAGCAGCTCTTCAGATACGCAGTATTTT. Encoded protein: CASSSSDTQYF.

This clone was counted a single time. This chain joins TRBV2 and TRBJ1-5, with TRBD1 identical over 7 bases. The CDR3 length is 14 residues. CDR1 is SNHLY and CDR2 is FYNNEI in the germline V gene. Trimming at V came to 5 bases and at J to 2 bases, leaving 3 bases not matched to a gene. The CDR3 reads CASSQGEGNQPQHF. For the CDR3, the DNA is TGTGCCAGCAGTCAGGGGGAGGGCAATCAGCCCCAGCATTTT.

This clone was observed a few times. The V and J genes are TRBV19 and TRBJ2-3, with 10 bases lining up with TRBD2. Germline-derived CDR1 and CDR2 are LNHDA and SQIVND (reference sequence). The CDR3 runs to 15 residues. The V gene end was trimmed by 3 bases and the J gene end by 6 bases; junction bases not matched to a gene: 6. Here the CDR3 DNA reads TGTGCCAGTAGTATCGGGCTAGCGGGAGTGGATACGCAGTATTTT. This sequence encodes CASSIGLAGVDTQYF.

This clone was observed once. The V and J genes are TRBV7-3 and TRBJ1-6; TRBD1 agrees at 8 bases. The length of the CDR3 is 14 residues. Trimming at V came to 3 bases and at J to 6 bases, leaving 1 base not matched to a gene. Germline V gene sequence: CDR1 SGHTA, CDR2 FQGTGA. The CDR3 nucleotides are TGTGCCAGCAGCTTTGGACAGGGTAATTCACCCCTCCACTTT. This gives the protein CASSFGQGNSPLHF. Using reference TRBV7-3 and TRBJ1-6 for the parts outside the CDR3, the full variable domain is GAGVSQTPSNKVTEKGKYVELRCDPISGHTALYWYRQSLGQGPEFLIYFQGTGAADDSGLPNDRFFAVRPEGSVSTLKIQRTERGDSAVYLCASSFGQGNSPLHFGNGTRLTVT.

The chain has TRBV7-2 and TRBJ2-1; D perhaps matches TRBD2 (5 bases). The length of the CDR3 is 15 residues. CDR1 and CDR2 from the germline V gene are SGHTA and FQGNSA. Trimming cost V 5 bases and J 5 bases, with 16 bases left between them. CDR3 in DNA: TGTGCCAGCAGCCCCCAGAGGCGGGCGAACAATGAGCAGTTCTTC. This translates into CASSPQRRANNEQFF.

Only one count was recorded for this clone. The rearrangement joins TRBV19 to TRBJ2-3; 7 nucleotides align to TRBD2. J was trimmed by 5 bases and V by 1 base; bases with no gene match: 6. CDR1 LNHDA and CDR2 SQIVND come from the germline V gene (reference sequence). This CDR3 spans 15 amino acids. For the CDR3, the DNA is TGTGCCAGTAGTATAGGGGCGGGAGCGGAAGATACGCAGTATTTT. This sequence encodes CASSIGAGAEDTQYF. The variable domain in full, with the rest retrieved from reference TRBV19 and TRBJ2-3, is DGGITQSPKYLFRKEGQNVTLSCEQNLNHDAMYWYRQDPGQGLRLIYYSQIVNDFQKGDIAEGYSVSREKKESFPLTVTSAQKNPTAFYLCASSIGAGAEDTQYFGPGTRLTVL.

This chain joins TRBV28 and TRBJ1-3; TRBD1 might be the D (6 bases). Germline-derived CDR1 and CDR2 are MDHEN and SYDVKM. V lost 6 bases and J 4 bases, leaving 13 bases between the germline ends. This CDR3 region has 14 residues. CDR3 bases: TGTGCCAGCAGGCTTACAGGGAGCGGAAACACCATATATTTT. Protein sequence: CASRLTGSGNTIYF.

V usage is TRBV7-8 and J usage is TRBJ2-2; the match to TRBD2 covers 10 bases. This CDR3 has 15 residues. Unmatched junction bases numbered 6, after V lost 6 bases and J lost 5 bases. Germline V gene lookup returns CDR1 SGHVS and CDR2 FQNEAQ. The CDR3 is CASRIAGGRTGELFF. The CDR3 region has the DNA TGTGCCAGCAGAATAGCGGGAGGTCGTACCGGGGAGCTGTTTTTT.

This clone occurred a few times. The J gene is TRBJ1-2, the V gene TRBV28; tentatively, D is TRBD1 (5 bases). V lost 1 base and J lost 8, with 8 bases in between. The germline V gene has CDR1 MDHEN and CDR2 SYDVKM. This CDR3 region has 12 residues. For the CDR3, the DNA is TGTGCCAGCAGTTTATACACAGGCGGCTACACCTTC. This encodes CASSLYTGGYTF.

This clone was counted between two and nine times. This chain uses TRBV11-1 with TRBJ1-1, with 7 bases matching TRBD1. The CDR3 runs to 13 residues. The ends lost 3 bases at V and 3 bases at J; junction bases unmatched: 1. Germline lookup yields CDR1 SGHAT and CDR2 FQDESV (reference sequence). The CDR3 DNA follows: TGTGCCAGCAGCTTTACAGGGGACACTGAAGCTTTCTTT. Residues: CASSFTGDTEAFF.

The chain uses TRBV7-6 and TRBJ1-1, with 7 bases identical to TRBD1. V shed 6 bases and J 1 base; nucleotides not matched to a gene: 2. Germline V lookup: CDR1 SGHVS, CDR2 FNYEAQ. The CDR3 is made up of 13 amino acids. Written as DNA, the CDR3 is TGTGCCAGCAGTCAGGGGGAGAACACTGAAGCTTTCTTT. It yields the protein CASSQGENTEAFF.

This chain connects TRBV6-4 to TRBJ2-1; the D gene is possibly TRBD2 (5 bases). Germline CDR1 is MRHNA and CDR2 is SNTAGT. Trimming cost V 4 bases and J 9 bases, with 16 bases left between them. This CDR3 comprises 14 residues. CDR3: CASSGSAERSEQFF. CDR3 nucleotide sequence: TGTGCCAGCAGTGGTAGCGCGGAGAGGAGTGAGCAGTTCTTC.

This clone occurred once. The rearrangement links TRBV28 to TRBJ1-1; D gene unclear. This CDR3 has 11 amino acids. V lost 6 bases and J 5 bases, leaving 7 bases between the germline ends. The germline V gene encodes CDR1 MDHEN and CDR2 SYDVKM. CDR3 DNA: TGTGCCAGCAGAACTTTGACTGAAGCTTTCTTT. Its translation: CASRTLTEAFF. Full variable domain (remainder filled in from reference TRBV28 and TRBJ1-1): DVKVTQSSRYLVKRTGEKVFLECVQDMDHENMFWYRQDPGLGLRLIYFSYDVKMKEKGDIPEGYSVSREKKERFSLILESASTNQTSMYLCASRTLTEAFFGQGTRLTVV.

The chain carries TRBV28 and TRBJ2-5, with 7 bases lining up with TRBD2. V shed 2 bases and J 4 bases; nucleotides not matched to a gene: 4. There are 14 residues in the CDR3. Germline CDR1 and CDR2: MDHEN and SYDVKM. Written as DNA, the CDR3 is TGTGCCAGCAGTTTACGGACGGGGGGAGAGACCCAGTACTTC. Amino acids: CASSLRTGGETQYF.

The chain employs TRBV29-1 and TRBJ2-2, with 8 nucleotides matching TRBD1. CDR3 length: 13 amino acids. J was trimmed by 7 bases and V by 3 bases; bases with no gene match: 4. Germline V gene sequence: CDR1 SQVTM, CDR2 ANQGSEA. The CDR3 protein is CSVEGQEGGELFF. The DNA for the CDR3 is TGCAGCGTTGAGGGACAGGAGGGCGGGGAGCTGTTTTTT.

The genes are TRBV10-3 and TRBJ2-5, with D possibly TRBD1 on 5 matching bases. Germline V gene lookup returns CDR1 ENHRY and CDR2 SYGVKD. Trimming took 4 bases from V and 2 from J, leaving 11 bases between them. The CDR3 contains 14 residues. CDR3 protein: CAISAVAGQETQYF. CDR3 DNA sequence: TGTGCCATCAGTGCGGTCGCAGGGCAAGAGACCCAGTACTTC.

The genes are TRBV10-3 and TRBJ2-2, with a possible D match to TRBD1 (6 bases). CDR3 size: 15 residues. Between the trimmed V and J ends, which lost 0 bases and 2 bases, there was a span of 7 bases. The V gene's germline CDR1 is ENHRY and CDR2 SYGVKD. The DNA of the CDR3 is TGTGCCATCAGTGAGTCGGACAGAAACACCGGGGAGCTGTTTTTT. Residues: CAISESDRNTGELFF.

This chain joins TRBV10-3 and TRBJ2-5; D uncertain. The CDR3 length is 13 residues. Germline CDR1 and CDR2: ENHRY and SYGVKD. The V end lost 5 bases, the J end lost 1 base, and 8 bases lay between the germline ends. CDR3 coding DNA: TGTGCCATCAGTATGACATTCCAAGAGACCCAGTACTTC. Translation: CAISMTFQETQYF.

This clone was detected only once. Here the CDR3 reads CASSLQAVNTEAFF. The CDR3 DNA sequence: TGCGCCAGCAGCTTACAGGCTGTGAACACTGAAGCTTTCTTT. The V gene is TRBV5-1, the J gene TRBJ1-1, with TRBD1 as a possible D gene (5 bases). In germline, CDR1 is SGHRS, CDR2 YFSETQ. The CDR3 is made up of 14 amino acids. V shed 2 bases and J shed 0 bases, with 8 bases lying between them.